The entry that follows covers one TCR beta chain sequence. The data originate from a study of sequential checkpoint blockade in melanoma. Study information: Randomization was 1:1 between first-line nivolumab→ipilimumab and ipilimumab→nivolumab.

The treatment denotes: randomized to nivolumab then ipilimumab (arm A) or the reverse (arm B). None of the patients previously received DNA-damaging chemotherapy. Live CD3+CD8+ CD19− CD56− cells were sorted from PBMCs. Germline values: CDR1 SGHTA, CDR2 FQGNSA. V trimming: 1 base; J trimming: 0 bases; junction bases outside the gene matches: 7. The CDR3 length is 18 residues. Method: immunoSEQ multiplex PCR; TCRdb's copy keeps in-frame clones and lacks some. The data hold some 9,000 clones, with about 60% observed a single time. The chain uses TRBV7-2 and TRBJ2-3, with 10 nucleotides matching TRBD2. This specimen was CD8+ T cells sorted from blood (inferred from file names), taken from a patient given nivolumab and ipilimumab in sequence. This sequence was found in a human donor with melanoma. CDR3 loop: CASSLVASGGPSTDTQYF. In nucleotides, the CDR3 is TGTGCCAGCAGCTTAGTGGCTAGCGGGGGACCAAGCACAGATACGCAGTATTTT.